This T cell receptor beta chain was observed in a study of cytomegalovirus exposure and HLA in healthy donors. About the study: An early data release held 80 million or so unique TCRs from HLA-typed donors.

Primers included in the PCR were 60 Vbeta and 13 Jbeta primers. How the authors handled the data: Counted up in a later analysis, unique TCR beta chains came to about 80 million, with about 9.9 million shared. Here immunoSEQ multiplex PCR was the method, and the copy in TCRdb shows in-frame clones only, minus some. Clone size and V and J calls were adopted from that table, with D and trimming inferred from the DNA. The sample consists of fewer than 150,000 clones, around 80% of them appearing once. A word on this clone: Its antigen remains unknown.

Study-level findings and limits: The study labeled approximately 150 TCR beta chains cytomegalovirus-associated.

This CDR3 is 13 amino acids long. The chain uses TRBV21-1 and TRBJ1-6. TRBV21-1 is described as a pseudogene. The clonotype originates from a male donor in good health and CMV-seronegative. Sequencing was done on a sample of PBMCs. The CDR3, as DNA: TGTGCCAGCAGCAAAGTTCGCGAGGCCCCCCTCCACTTT. Translation: CASSKVREAPLHF.